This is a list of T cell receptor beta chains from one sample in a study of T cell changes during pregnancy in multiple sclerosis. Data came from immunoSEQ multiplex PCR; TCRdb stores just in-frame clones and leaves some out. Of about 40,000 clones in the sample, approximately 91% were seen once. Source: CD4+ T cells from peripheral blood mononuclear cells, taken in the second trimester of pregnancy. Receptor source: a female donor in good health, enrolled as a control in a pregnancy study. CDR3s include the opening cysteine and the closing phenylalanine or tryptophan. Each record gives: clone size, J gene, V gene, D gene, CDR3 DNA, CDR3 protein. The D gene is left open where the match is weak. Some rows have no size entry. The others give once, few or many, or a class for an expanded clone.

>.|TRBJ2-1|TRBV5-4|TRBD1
TGTGCCAGCAGCCTACGACAGGGTACCTACAATGAGCAGTTCTTC
CASSLRQGTYNEQFF
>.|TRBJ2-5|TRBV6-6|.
TGTGCCAGCAGTCAACAAGAGACCCAGTACTTC
CASSQQETQYF
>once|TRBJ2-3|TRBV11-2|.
TGTGCCAGCAGCTTACCGCTAGCCACCACAGATACGCAGTATTTT
CASSLPLATTDTQYF
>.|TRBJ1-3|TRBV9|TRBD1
TGTGCCAGCAGCGAGGGACCGGGACAGGGGCCTGGAAACACCATATATTTT
CASSEGPGQGPGNTIYF
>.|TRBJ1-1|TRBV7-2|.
TGTGCCAGCAGCTTAGTGGGCAGGGTGGGTACTGAAGCTTTCTTT
CASSLVGRVGTEAFF
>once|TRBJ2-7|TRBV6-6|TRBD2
TGTGCCAGCAGTTGGGGGGGTAGCGGGAGACGCGAGCAGTACTTC
CASSWGGSGRREQYF
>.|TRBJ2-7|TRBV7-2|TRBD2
TGTGCCAGCAGCTTAAGTCCTAGCGGGGCCTACGAGCAGTACTTC
CASSLSPSGAYEQYF
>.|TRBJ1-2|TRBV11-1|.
TGTGCCAGCAGCCGAGACGGACAATCTAACTATGGCTACACCTTC
CASSRDGQSNYGYTF
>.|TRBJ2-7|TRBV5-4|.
TGTGCCAGCAGCTTGGGGGACAACTACGAGCAGTACTTC
CASSLGDNYEQYF
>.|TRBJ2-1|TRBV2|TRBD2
TGTGCCAGCAGACCTAGCGGGGGGGGTAATGAGCAGTTCTTC
CASRPSGGGNEQFF
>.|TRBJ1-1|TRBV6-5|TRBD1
TGTGCCAGCAGTCCCCGGGACAGCCGGACTGAAGCTTTCTTT
CASSPRDSRTEAFF
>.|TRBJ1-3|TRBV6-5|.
TGTGCCAGCAGTTACGGCCAGGGCTACGGAAACACCATATATTTT
CASSYGQGYGNTIYF
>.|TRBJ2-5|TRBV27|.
TGTGCCCCAGGAGGGAAGGTACAAGAGACCCAGTACTTC
CAPGGKVQETQYF
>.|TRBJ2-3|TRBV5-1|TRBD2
TGCGCCAGCAGCTTCAGACTAGCGGGGACCACAGATACGCAGTATTTT
CASSFRLAGTTDTQYF
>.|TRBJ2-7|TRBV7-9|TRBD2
TGTGCCAGCAGCTTAGGGGGGGGCTACGAGCAGTACTTC
CASSLGGGYEQYF
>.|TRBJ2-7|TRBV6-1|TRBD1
TGTGCCAGCAGTGATCAGGGGGCGGGATACGAGCAGTACTTC
CASSDQGAGYEQYF
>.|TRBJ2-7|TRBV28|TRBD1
TGTGCCAGCAGCGCCGGGACAGGTCTCCCCGAGCAGTACTTC
CASSAGTGLPEQYF
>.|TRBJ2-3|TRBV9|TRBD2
TGTGCCAGCAGCCCCCGAGGTAGCGGGACAGATACGCAGTATTTT
CASSPRGSGTDTQYF
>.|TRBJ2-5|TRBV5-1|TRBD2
TGCGCCAGCAGCCCCGGGTTAGGACTAGCGGATCAAGAGACCCAGTACTTC
CASSPGLGLADQETQYF
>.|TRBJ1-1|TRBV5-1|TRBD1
TGCGCCAGCAGCCCCCCGGGACAGCTGAGCACTGAAGCTTTCTTT
CASSPPGQLSTEAFF
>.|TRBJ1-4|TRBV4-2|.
TGTGCCAGCAGCCAAGATGGGGGGAAAAAACTGTTTTTT
CASSQDGGKKLFF
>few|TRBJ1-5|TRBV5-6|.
TGTGCCAGCAGCACCGGGGATAACAATCAGCCCCAGCATTTT
CASSTGDNNQPQHF
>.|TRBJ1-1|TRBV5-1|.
TGCGCCAGCAGCTTGGGAGCAGAGGCCACTGAAGCTTTCTTT
CASSLGAEATEAFF
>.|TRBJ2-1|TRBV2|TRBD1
TGTGCCAGCAAGTTCGACCTGGGACAGGGGAACAATGAGCAGTTCTTC
CASKFDLGQGNNEQFF
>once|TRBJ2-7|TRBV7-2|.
TGTGCCAGCAGCTTAAAAGGCAGCGCCGTGGAGCAGTACTTC
CASSLKGSAVEQYF
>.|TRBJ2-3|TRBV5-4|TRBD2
TGTGCCAGCAGCAGTAGCGGGGGGGCAGATACGCAGTATTTT
CASSSSGGADTQYF
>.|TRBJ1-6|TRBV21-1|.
TGTGCCAGCAGCAGTTGGACAGACCCTAGCTCCTATAATTCACCCCTCCACTTT
CASSSWTDPSSYNSPLHF
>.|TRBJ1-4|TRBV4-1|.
TGCGCCAGCAGCCAGATACGGAGAGTTAATGAAAAACTGTTTTTT
CASSQIRRVNEKLFF
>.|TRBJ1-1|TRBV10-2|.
TGCGCCAGCATGCAGGTTCAAATCGCTTTCTTT
CASMQVQIAFF
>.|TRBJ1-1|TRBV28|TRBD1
TGTGCCAGCAGTCCAACCCGGCCAGGGGGCGTTTTGGGATCCGAAGCTTTCTTT
CASSPTRPGGVLGSEAFF
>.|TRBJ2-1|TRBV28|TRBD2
TGTGCCAGCAGTGGGACTAGCTACAATGAGCAGTTCTTC
CASSGTSYNEQFF
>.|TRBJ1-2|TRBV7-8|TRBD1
TGTGCCAGCGCGCCAGGGGGAACCCGAGGCTATGGCTACACCTTC
CASAPGGTRGYGYTF
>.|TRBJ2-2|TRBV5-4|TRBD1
TGTGCCAGCAGCTTCGGACAGGCCGGGGAGCTGTTTTTT
CASSFGQAGELFF
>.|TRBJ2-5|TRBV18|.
TGTGCCAGCTCACCAGGTTCAGGGGTCCAAGAGACCCAGTACTTC
CASSPGSGVQETQYF
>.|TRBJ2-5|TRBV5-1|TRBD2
TGCGCCACCGGGACTAGCGGGAGGATAGGAGAGACCCAGTACTTC
CATGTSGRIGETQYF